A selection of T cell receptor beta chains follows, all from one sample in a study of OX40 agonist ivuxolimab in advanced cancers. Sequenced by immunoSEQ multiplex PCR; TCRdb stores in-frame clones only, minus some. The sample lists about 58,000 clones; around four fifths were seen once. This specimen consisted of CD4+ or CD8+ T cells sorted from blood, obtained in a trial of the OX40 agonist ivuxolimab. All receptors derive from an adult with an advanced solid tumor such as melanoma, head and neck, liver or kidney cancer. The CDR3 runs from the conserved cysteine through the conserved F or W. A D gene is named only where the DNA matches it firmly. Not all rows give a size; the values are once, few, many and, for expanded clones, a class.

v_gene,abundance,j_gene,d_gene,len,CDR3nt,CDR3aa
TRBV28,few,TRBJ1-6,-,14,TGTGCCAGCAGAACATCAGGTCTGCATTCACCCCTCCACTTT,CASRTSGLHSPLHF
TRBV28,-,TRBJ2-7,TRBD1,15,TGTGCCAGCAGTTTACCCGGACAGGGGGCCTACGAGCAGTACTTC,CASSLPGQGAYEQYF
TRBV19,-,TRBJ1-5,TRBD1,14,TGTGCCAGTAGTATTATGACAGGGGAACAGCCCCAGCATTTT,CASSIMTGEQPQHF
TRBV29-1,-,TRBJ2-1,TRBD1,13,TGCAGCGTGAAAGGGGACAGGGGCAATGAGCAGTTCTTC,CSVKGDRGNEQFF
TRBV13,-,TRBJ2-3,TRBD1,16,TGTGCCAGCAGCCCCCGGACAGGGGCTTTGGCAGATACGCAGTATTTT,CASSPRTGALADTQYF
TRBV18,-,TRBJ1-5,-,14,TGTGCCAGCTCACCCCGACAGTTCAATCAGCCCCAGCATTTT,CASSPRQFNQPQHF
TRBV5-1,-,TRBJ1-2,TRBD1,14,TGCGCCAGCAGCTTGGCCGGGACAGGGATCGGCTACACCTTC,CASSLAGTGIGYTF
TRBV4-3,-,TRBJ1-4,-,14,TGCGCCAGCAGCACTCGGGGGGGGAATGAAAAACTGTTTTTT,CASSTRGGNEKLFF
TRBV11-3,-,TRBJ2-3,TRBD2,15,TGTGCCAGCAGCTTTAACGGGGGGGGCACAGATACGCAGTATTTT,CASSFNGGGTDTQYF
TRBV28,-,TRBJ1-2,TRBD1,15,TGTGCCAGCTTTACAGGGGGCGCTTGGGGCTATGGCTACACCTTC,CASFTGGAWGYGYTF
TRBV15,-,TRBJ1-4,-,16,TGTGCCACCAGCAGAGATCTCTTAGGGGAGAATGAAAAACTGTTTTTT,CATSRDLLGENEKLFF
TRBV7-9,once,TRBJ1-5,-,14,TGTGCCAGCAGCTTGGACGGGGACAATCAGCCCCAGCATTTT,CASSLDGDNQPQHF
TRBV7-9,-,TRBJ2-3,TRBD1,16,TGTGCCAGCAGCCCGACCCGGGACAGGGGCACAGATACGCAGTATTTT,CASSPTRDRGTDTQYF
TRBV5-4,-,TRBJ1-6,-,14,TGTGCCAGCAGCTCCTGGGCCCCGGGTTCACCCCTCCACTTT,CASSSWAPGSPLHF
TRBV4-1,-,TRBJ2-5,TRBD2,16,TGCGCCAGCTCCAGCGGGGGGGCCCCAAGGCAAGAGACCCAGTACTTC,CASSSGGAPRQETQYF
TRBV28,-,TRBJ2-5,-,14,TGTGCCAGCAGTCAAGGCGGGGATTTGGGGACCCAGTACTTC,CASSQGGDLGTQYF
TRBV29-1,-,TRBJ2-7,-,13,TGCATTGGGACGACCCAGATTTTCTACGAGCAGTACTTC,CIGTTQIFYEQYF
TRBV6-1,once,TRBJ2-7,-,11,TGTGCCAGCAGTGTTCCGGGCGGGCAGTACTTC,CASSVPGGQYF
TRBV6-1,-,TRBJ2-2,-,15,TGTGCCATAAGATCGGGAGGGGGCAGGACCGGGGAGCTGTTTTTT,CAIRSGGGRTGELFF
TRBV11-1,-,TRBJ2-7,TRBD1,15,TGTGCCAGCAGCACCTGGGGACAGGGGTTCGACGAGCAGTACTTC,CASSTWGQGFDEQYF
TRBV18,-,TRBJ1-1,TRBD1,14,TGTGCCAGCTCTCGGACAGGGGAGAACACTGAAGCTTTCTTT,CASSRTGENTEAFF
TRBV5-8,-,TRBJ1-5,TRBD1,16,TGTGCCAGCAGCCTGGACAGACAGGGAGTGAACCAGCCCCAGCATTTT,CASSLDRQGVNQPQHF
TRBV18,-,TRBJ1-6,TRBD1,14,TGTGCCAGCTTTATCGGGACAGGGGGTTCACCCCTCCACTTT,CASFIGTGGSPLHF
TRBV6-5,-,TRBJ2-1,-,13,TGTGCCAGCAGTCCGTTTATGGAGAATGAGCAGTTCTTC,CASSPFMENEQFF
TRBV7-2,once,TRBJ1-6,-,11,TGTGCCAGCAGCTTAGGGGGCGTAATCCACTTT,CASSLGGVIHF
TRBV18,-,TRBJ1-4,-,13,TGTGCCAGCTCACCGTCTCGAGGTGAAAAACTGTTTTTT,CASSPSRGEKLFF
TRBV28,-,TRBJ2-5,TRBD1,13,TGTGCCAGCAGGCCGGGACAGACTTACCCCCAGTACTTC,CASRPGQTYPQYF
TRBV14,-,TRBJ1-2,-,12,TGTGCCAGCAGCCAAGGGTTTTATGGTTACACCTTC,CASSQGFYGYTF
TRBV9,-,TRBJ1-6,TRBD1,16,TGTGCCAGCAGCCGCGACAGGGAAGTGTGGAATTCACCCCTCCACTTT,CASSRDREVWNSPLHF
TRBV6-6,-,TRBJ2-3,-,14,TGTGCCAGCAGAGTGACGGCTAGCACAGATACGCAGTATTTT,CASRVTASTDTQYF
TRBV2,once,TRBJ1-1,-,14,TGTGCCAGCAGTGAACGCAGACTGAACACTGAAGCTTTCTTT,CASSERRLNTEAFF
TRBV5-1,once,TRBJ1-3,-,15,TGCGCCAGCAGCTTTGCAGGTGACTCTGGAAACACCATATATTTT,CASSFAGDSGNTIYF
TRBV6-6,-,TRBJ2-2,TRBD1,15,TGTGCCATCAAAGTGGGGACAGGGTGGACCGGGGAGCTGTTTTTT,CAIKVGTGWTGELFF
TRBV19,once,TRBJ1-1,-,13,TGTGCCAGTAGCCCGACGGTGAACACTGAAGCTTTCTTT,CASSPTVNTEAFF
TRBV7-6,-,TRBJ2-2,-,16,TGTGCCAGCAGCGGCCAAACTATCCGGAACACCGGGGAGCTGTTTTTT,CASSGQTIRNTGELFF
TRBV4-2,-,TRBJ2-3,-,15,TGTGCCAGCAGCCAAGATAGGGGGGCAGCCGATACGCAGTATTTT,CASSQDRGAADTQYF
TRBV7-9,-,TRBJ2-3,-,16,TGTGCCAGCAGCTTACCCGAAACGGGGAGCGGAGATACGCAGTATTTT,CASSLPETGSGDTQYF
TRBV30,-,TRBJ2-7,TRBD1,15,TGTGCCTTCTACGGGACAGGGTCTGGGTCCTACGAGCAGTACTTC,CAFYGTGSGSYEQYF
TRBV7-2,-,TRBJ2-5,TRBD1,15,TGTGCCAGCAGCCCGGGGACAGGGCTAGGAGAGACCCAGTACTTC,CASSPGTGLGETQYF
TRBV11-3,-,TRBJ2-5,TRBD2,14,TGTGCCAGCAGCTTACCCCTAGCGGTGGCTACCCAGTACTTC,CASSLPLAVATQYF
TRBV6-5,once,TRBJ1-5,-,16,TGTGCCAGCAGTTACCGGGCCGACGGATACAATCAGCCCCAGCATTTT,CASSYRADGYNQPQHF
TRBV19,few,TRBJ1-4,-,15,TGTGCCAGTAGTACCACAGGGCTTCCCAATGAAAAACTGTTTTTT,CASSTTGLPNEKLFF
TRBV13,-,TRBJ2-1,-,14,TGTGCCAGCAGCCCCCGGACGGCCTACAATGAGCAGTTCTTC,CASSPRTAYNEQFF
TRBV4-2,-,TRBJ2-3,-,13,TGTGCCAGCAGCCAAGAAGTCGACAATCGCGAGTATTTT,CASSQEVDNREYF
TRBV19,-,TRBJ2-6,-,16,TGTGCCAGTAGTATAGACGGGGCCCCTGGGGCCAACGTCCTGACTTTC,CASSIDGAPGANVLTF
TRBV25-1,-,TRBJ1-1,-,12,TGTGCCAGCACCGCTACGTGGACTGAAGCTTTCTTT,CASTATWTEAFF
TRBV28,-,TRBJ2-7,TRBD2,16,TGTGCCAGCAGTTTACTGCTAGCGGGGGGTTCCTACGAGCAGTACTTC,CASSLLLAGGSYEQYF